This T cell receptor (beta chain) was sequenced in a study of PD-L1 blockade in urothelial cancer. About the study: Males with bladder-origin urothelial cancer made up about 90% of the 29 patients. At 6 weeks and at 3 weeks (second dose) after treatment start, blood was analyzed.

The CDR3 extends over 16 amino acids. Germline values: CDR1 SGHTA, CDR2 FQGTGA. V was clipped by 2 bases and J by 3 bases; unmatched bases: 5. Data came from immunoSEQ multiplex PCR; TCRdb stores just in-frame clones and leaves some out. The sample includes under 30,000 clones, around 87% of them seen just once. Each patient presented with locally advanced or metastatic urothelial carcinoma. The study collected 1 to 8 samples per patient, pretreatment and on-treatment. This chain joins TRBV7-3 and TRBJ2-3; the match to TRBD2 covers 10 bases. The TCR originated in a man aged 50 to 60 with urothelial cancer. The sample consisted of PBMCs, taken around atezolizumab (anti-PD-L1) treatment. CDR3 DNA: TGTGCCAGCAGCTTATTAGCGGGGGGATCGACAGATACGCAGTATTTT. It translates to CASSLLAGGSTDTQYF.